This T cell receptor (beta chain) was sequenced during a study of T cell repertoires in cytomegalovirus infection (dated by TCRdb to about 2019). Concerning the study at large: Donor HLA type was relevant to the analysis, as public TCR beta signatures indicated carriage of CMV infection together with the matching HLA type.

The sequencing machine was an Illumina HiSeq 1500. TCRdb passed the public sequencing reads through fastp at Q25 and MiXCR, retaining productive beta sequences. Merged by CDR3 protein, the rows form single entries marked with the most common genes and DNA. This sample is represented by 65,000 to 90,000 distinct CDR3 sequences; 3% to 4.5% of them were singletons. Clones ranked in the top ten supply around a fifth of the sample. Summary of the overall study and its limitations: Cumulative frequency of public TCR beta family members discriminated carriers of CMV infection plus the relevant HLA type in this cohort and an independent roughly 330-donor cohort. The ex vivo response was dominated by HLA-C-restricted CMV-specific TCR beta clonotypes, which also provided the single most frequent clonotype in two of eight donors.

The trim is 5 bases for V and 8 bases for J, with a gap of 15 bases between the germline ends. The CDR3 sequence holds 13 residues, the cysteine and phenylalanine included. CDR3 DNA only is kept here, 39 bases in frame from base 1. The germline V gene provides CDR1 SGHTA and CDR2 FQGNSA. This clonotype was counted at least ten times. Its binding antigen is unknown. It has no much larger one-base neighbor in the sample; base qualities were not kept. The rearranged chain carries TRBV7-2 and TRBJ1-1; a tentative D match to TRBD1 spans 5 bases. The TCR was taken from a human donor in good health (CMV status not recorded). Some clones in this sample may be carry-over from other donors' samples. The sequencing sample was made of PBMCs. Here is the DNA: TGTGCCAGCAGCGCACCGGGACGCCAAGAAGCTTTCTTT. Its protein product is CASSAPGRQEAFF.